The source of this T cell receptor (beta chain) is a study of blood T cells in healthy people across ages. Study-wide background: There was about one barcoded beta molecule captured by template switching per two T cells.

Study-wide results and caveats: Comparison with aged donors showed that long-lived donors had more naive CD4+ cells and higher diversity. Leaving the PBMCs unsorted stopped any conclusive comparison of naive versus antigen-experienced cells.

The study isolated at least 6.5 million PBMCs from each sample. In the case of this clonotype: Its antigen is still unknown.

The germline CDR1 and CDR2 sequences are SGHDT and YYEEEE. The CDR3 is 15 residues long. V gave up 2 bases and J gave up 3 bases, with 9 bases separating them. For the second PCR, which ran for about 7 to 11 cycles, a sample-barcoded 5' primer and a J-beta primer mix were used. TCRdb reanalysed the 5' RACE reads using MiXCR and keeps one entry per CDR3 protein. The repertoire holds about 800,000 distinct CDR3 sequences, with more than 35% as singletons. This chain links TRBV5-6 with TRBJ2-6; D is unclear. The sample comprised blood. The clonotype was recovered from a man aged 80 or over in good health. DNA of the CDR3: TGTGCCAGCAGCTTTTTGGGTTATGGGGCCAACGTCCTGACTTTC. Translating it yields CASSFLGYGANVLTF. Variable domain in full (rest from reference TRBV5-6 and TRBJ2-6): DAGVTQSPTHLIKTRGQQVTLRCSPKSGHDTVSWYQQALGQGPQFIFQYYEEEERQRGNFPDRFSGHQFPNYSSELNVNALLLGDSALYLCASSFLGYGANVLTFGAGSRLTVL.